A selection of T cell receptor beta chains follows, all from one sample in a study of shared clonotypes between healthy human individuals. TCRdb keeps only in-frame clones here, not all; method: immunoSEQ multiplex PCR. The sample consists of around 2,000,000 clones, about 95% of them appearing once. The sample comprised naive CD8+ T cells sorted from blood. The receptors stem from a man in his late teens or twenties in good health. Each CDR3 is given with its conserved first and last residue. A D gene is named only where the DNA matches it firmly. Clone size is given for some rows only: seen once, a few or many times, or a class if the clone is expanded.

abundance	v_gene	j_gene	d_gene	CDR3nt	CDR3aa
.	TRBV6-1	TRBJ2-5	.	TGTGCCAGCAGTGAAGCCCGCGCGGGGACCCAGTACTTC	CASSEARAGTQYF
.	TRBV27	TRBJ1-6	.	TGTGCCAGCATGGGGGTCGCCTATAATTCACCCCTCCACTTT	CASMGVAYNSPLHF
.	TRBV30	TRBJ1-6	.	TGTGCCTGGAGTGTAGAGGAAGGGAATTCACCCCTCCACTTT	CAWSVEEGNSPLHF
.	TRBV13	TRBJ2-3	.	TGTGCCAGCAGCTTATATTTGACAGATACGCAGTATTTT	CASSLYLTDTQYF
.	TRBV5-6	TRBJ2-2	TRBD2	TGTGCCAGCAGCCCCGGACTAGCGGGAGTTTCCGGGGAGCTGTTTTTT	CASSPGLAGVSGELFF
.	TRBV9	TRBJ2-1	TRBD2	TGTGCCAGCAGCGTCCGAGGGACTAGCGGGATCTACAATGAGCAGTTCTTC	CASSVRGTSGIYNEQFF
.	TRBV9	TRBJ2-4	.	TGTGCCAGCAGCGCCGGCCACGGCCAAAACATTCAGTACTTC	CASSAGHGQNIQYF
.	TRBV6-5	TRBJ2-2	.	TGTGCCAGCAGTTACGCCCGAGAGACCGGGGAGCTGTTTTTT	CASSYARETGELFF
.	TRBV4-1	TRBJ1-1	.	TGCGCCAGCAGCCCCCCCCCAGGGCGAGGTACTGAAGCTTTCTTT	CASSPPPGRGTEAFF
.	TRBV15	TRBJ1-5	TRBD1	TGTGCCACCAGCAGAGACGACAGGGTCTATCAGCCCCAGCATTTT	CATSRDDRVYQPQHF
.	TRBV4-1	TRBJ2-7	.	TGCGCCAGCAGCCGAAAAAGCTCCTACGAGCAGTACTTC	CASSRKSSYEQYF
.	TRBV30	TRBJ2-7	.	TGTGCCTGGGAACGGGACGCCCGGAACGAGCAGTACTTC	CAWERDARNEQYF
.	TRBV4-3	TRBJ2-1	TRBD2	TGCGCCAGCAGCCAAGATATCCTAGCGGGAGCTAAGGAAGGGTTTGAGCAGTTCTTC	CASSQDILAGAKEGFEQFF
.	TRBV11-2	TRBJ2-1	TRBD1	TGTGCCAGCAGCGGGACCTTGGACAGGGAGGCCTACAATGAGCAGTTCTTC	CASSGTLDREAYNEQFF
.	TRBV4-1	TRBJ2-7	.	TGCGCCAGCAGCCAAGCGTCCGGGTCAAACTACGAGCAGTACTTC	CASSQASGSNYEQYF
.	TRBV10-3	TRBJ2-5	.	TGTGCCATCGTTCAAGAGACCCAGTACTTC	CAIVQETQYF
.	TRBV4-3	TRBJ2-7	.	TGCGCCAGCAGCCAAGACCCCCCCGCCGGTGGCGGGATCACCTACGAGCAGTACTTC	CASSQDPPAGGGITYEQYF
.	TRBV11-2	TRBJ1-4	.	TGTGCCAGCAGCCCCGGGCCAGGGGATGAAAAACTGTTTTTT	CASSPGPGDEKLFF
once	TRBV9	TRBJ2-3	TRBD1	TGTGCCAGCAGCGGGACAGGGCTTACAGATACGCAGTATTTT	CASSGTGLTDTQYF
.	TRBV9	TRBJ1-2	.	TGTGCCAGCAGCCCGTGGTGGGCAGAAGATAACTATGGCTACACCTTC	CASSPWWAEDNYGYTF
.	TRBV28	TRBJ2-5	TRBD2	TGTGCCAGCAGTTTAAGGGCCCCTAGCGGGGGTGGGCAAGAGACCCAGTACTTC	CASSLRAPSGGGQETQYF
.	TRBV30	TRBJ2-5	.	TGTGCCTGGAGTGACGGACAGCAAGAGACCCAGTACTTC	CAWSDGQQETQYF
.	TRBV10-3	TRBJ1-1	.	TGTGCCATCAGTGCCCAGACAGGCACTGAAGCTTTCTTT	CAISAQTGTEAFF
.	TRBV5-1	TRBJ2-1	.	TGCGCCAGCAGCTTTTCCGCCGGGGGCTACAATGAGCAGTTCTTC	CASSFSAGGYNEQFF
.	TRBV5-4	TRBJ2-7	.	TGTGCCAGCAGCTTTAGAGGCAACGAGCAGTACTTC	CASSFRGNEQYF
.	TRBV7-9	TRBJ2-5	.	TGTGCCAGCAGCTCTCTAAAGGGGTTCCAAGAGACCCAGTACTTC	CASSSLKGFQETQYF
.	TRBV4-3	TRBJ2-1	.	TGCGCCAGCAGCCCGCTTTTGGGGAATTACAATGAGCAGTTCTTC	CASSPLLGNYNEQFF
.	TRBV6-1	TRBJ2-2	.	TGTGCCAGCAGTGCGGGGACTTTTCACACCGGGGAGCTGTTTTTT	CASSAGTFHTGELFF
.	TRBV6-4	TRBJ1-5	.	TGTGCCAGCAGTGACTCTAGGAGGGTAAGACAGCCCCAGCATTTT	CASSDSRRVRQPQHF
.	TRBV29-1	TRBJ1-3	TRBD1	TGCAGCGTTAGACAGGGATCAGGAAACACCATATATTTT	CSVRQGSGNTIYF
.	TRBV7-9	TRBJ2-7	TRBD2	TGTGCCAGCAGCCTCCCGGGACTAGCGGCCAACGAGCAGTACTTC	CASSLPGLAANEQYF
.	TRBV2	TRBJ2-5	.	TGTGCCAGCAGTGTTTTAGCTGGTCAAGAGACCCAGTACTTC	CASSVLAGQETQYF
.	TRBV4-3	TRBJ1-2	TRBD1	TGCGCCAGCAGCCAAGATGGGGACAGGCCTTGGTTTGATGGCTACACCTTC	CASSQDGDRPWFDGYTF
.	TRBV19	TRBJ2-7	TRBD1	TGTGCCAGTAGTATAGATCGGGAGACAGGGGCCTACGAGCAGTACTTC	CASSIDRETGAYEQYF
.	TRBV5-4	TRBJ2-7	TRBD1	TGTGCCAGCAGCTTGGACAGGGGCCTCTACGAGCAGTACTTC	CASSLDRGLYEQYF
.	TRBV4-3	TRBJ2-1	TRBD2	TGCGCCAGCAGCTCGACTAGCGCCTACAATGAGCAGTTCTTC	CASSSTSAYNEQFF
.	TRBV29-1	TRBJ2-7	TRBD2	TGCAGCGTGGCGGGACTAGCGGGAGAGGGGTACGAGCAGTACTTC	CSVAGLAGEGYEQYF
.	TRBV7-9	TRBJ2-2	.	TGTGCCAGCAGCTTAGCCGGCGGTTGGGCCCCCGGAGGGCTGTTTTTT	CASSLAGGWAPGGLFF
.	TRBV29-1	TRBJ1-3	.	TGCAGCGGTAGGGACACCGGCACCATATATTTT	CSGRDTGTIYF
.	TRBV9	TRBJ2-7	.	TGTGCCAGCAGCGTAGATAGCGACCTCACCTACGAGCAGTACTTC	CASSVDSDLTYEQYF
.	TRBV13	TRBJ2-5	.	TGTGCCAGCAGCTTAGAGGAGAGACAAGAGACCCAGTACTTC	CASSLEERQETQYF
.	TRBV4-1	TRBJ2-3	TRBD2	TGCGCCAGCAGCCAAATACTAGCGGGAGATACGCAGTATTTT	CASSQILAGDTQYF
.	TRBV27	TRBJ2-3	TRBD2	TGTGCCAGCAGTTCGCGGACTAGCGGGAGCACAGATACGCAGTATTTT	CASSSRTSGSTDTQYF
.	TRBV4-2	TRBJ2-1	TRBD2	TGTGCCAGCAGCCAGGCCCCTCTAGCGGGGGGAAATGAGCAGTTCTTC	CASSQAPLAGGNEQFF
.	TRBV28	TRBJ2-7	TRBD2	TGTGCCAGCAGTTCCGCTAGCGGAGCTTACGAGCAGTACTTC	CASSSASGAYEQYF
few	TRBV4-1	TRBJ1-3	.	TGCGCCAGCAGCCAAGATACCGGAAACACCATATATTTT	CASSQDTGNTIYF
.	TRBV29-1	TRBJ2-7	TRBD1	TGCAGCGTTGTCAACGCGGACAGGGTCTACGAGCAGTACTTC	CSVVNADRVYEQYF
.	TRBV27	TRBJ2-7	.	TGTGCCAGCAGTTTTGGGGGTATGATCTACGAGCAGTACTTC	CASSFGGMIYEQYF
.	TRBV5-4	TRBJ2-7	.	TGTGCCAGCAGCTTGTGGGGGGCAAGTCCATCGTACGAGCAGTACTTC	CASSLWGASPSYEQYF